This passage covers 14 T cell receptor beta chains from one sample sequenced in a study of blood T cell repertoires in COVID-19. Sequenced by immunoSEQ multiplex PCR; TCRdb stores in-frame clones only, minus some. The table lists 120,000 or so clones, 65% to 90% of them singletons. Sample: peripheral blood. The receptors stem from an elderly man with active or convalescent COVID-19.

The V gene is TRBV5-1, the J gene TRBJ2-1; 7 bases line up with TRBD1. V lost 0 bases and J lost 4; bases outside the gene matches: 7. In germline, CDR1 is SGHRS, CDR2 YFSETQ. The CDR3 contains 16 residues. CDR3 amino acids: CASSLDGTVRYNEQFF. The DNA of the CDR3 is TGCGCCAGCAGCTTGGACGGGACAGTTCGTTACAATGAGCAGTTCTTC.

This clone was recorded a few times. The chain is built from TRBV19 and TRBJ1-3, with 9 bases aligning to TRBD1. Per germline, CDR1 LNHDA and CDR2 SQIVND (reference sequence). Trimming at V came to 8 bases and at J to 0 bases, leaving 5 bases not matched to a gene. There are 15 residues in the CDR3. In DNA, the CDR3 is TGTGCCAGTGGGGGGACAGGGACCTCTGGAAACACCATATATTTT. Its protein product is CASGGTGTSGNTIYF.

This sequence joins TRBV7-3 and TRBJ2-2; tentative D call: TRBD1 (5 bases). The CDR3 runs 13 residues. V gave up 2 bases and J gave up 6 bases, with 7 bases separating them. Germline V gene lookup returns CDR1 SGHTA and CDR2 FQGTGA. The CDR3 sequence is CASSLRQSGELFF. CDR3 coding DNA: TGTGCCAGCAGCTTACGACAGTCCGGGGAGCTGTTTTTT.

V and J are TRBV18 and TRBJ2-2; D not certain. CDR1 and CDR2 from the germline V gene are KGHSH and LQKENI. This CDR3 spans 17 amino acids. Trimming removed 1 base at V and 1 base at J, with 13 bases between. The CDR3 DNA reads TGTGCCAGCTCACCACAATCCGGTATTCGGAACACCGGGGAGCTGTTTTTT. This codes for CASSPQSGIRNTGELFF.

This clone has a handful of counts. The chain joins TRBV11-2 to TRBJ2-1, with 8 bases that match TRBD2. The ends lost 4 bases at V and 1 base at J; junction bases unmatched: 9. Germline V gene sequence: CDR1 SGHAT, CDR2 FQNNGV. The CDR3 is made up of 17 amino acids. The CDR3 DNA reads TGTGCCAGCAGCTCCTTCGGCCGGGAGGGGTCCTACAATGAGCAGTTCTTC. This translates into CASSSFGREGSYNEQFF.

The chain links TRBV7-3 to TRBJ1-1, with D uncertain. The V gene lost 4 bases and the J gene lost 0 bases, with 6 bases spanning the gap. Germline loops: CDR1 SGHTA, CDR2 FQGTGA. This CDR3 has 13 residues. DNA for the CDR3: TGTGCCAGCAGCTCCGGAGTGAACACTGAAGCTTTCTTT. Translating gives CASSSGVNTEAFF. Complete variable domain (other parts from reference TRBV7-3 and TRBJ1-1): GAGVSQTPSNKVTEKGKYVELRCDPISGHTALYWYRQSLGQGPEFLIYFQGTGAADDSGLPNDRFFAVRPEGSVSTLKIQRTERGDSAVYLCASSSGVNTEAFFGQGTRLTVV.

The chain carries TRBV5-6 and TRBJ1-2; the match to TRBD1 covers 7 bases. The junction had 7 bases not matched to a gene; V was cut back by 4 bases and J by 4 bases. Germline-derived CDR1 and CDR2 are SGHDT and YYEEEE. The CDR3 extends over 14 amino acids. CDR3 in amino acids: CASSTRQGRYGYTF. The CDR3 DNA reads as TGTGCCAGCAGCACTAGACAGGGCCGCTATGGCTACACCTTC. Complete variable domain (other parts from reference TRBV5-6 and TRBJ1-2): DAGVTQSPTHLIKTRGQQVTLRCSPKSGHDTVSWYQQALGQGPQFIFQYYEEEERQRGNFPDRFSGHQFPNYSSELNVNALLLGDSALYLCASSTRQGRYGYTFGSGTRLTVV.

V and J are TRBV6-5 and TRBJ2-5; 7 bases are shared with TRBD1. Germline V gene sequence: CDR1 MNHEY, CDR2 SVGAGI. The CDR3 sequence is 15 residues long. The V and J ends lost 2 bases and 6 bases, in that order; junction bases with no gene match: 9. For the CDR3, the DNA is TGTGCCAGCAGTTACACACGACCGGGACAGAAGACCCAGTACTTC. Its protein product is CASSYTRPGQKTQYF.

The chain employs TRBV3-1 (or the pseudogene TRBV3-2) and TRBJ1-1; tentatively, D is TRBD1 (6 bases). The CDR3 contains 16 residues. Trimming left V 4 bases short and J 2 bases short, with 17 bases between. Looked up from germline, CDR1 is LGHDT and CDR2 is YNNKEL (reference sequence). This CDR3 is CASSPPTGSVNTEAFF. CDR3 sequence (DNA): TGTGCCAGCAGCCCTCCGACAGGTTCGGTAAACACTGAAGCTTTCTTT.

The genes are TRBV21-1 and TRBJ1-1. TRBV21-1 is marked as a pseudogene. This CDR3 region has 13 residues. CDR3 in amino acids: CASSHPGGLEAFF. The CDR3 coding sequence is TGTGCCAGCAGCCATCCTGGCGGCCTTGAAGCTTTCTTT.

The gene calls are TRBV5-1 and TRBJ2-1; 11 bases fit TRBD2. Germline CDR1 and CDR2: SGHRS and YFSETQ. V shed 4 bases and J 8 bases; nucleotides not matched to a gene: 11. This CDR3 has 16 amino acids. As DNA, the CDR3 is TGCGCCAGCAGCCCGTTGGCTAGCGGGGGGAGGGATGAGCAGTTCTTC. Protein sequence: CASSPLASGGRDEQFF.

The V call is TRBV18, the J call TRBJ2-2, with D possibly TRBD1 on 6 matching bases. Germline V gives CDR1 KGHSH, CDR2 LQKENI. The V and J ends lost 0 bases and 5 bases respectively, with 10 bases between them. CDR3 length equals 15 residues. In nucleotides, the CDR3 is TGTGCCAGCTCACCACCGTACAGGGTAACCGGGGAGCTGTTTTTT. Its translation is CASSPPYRVTGELFF.

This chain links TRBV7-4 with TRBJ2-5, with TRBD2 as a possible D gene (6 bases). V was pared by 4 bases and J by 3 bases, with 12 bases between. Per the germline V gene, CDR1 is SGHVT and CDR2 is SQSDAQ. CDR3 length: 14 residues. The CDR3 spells CASSWDGGEETQYF. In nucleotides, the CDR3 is TGTGCCAGCAGCTGGGACGGAGGGGAAGAGACCCAGTACTTC. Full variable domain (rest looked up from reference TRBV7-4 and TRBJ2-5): GAGVSQSPRYKVAKRGRDVALRCDSISGHVTLYWYRQTLGQGSEVLTYSQSDAQRDKSGRPSGRFSAERPERSVSTLKIQRTEQGDSAVYLCASSWDGGEETQYFGPGTRLLVL.

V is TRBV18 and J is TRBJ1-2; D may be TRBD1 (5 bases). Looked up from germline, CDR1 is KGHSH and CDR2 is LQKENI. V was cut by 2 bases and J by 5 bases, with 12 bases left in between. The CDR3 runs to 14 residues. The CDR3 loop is CASSPSTAGYGYTF. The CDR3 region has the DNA TGTGCCAGCTCACCATCAACGGCAGGGTATGGCTACACCTTC. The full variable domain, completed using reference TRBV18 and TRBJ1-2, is NAGVMQNPRHLVRRRGQEARLRCSPMKGHSHVYWYRQLPEEGLKFMVYLQKENIIDESGMPKERFSAEFPKEGPSILRIQQVVRGDSAAYFCASSPSTAGYGYTFGSGTRLTVV.